This is a list of T cell receptor beta chains from one sample in a study of blood T cell repertoires in COVID-19. Measured with immunoSEQ multiplex PCR; TCRdb has only the in-frame clones, and not every one. The table includes 140,000 to 150,000 clones, roughly 80% detected once. Material for sequencing was peripheral blood. The receptor source for this set is a man aged 45 to 65 with acute or convalescent COVID-19. Each CDR3 is given with its conserved first and last residue. The D gene is left open where the match is weak. Expanded clones are given a class, and other clones once, few, many or no size at all.

TRBV11-2	-	TRBJ1-5	-	TGTGCCAGCAGCGCCGGTCGAAGCCATCAGCCCCAGCATTTT	CASSAGRSHQPQHF
TRBV5-1	once	TRBJ2-3	TRBD1	TGCGCCAGCAGCTTGGGACAGGGGGCCACAGATACGCAGTATTTT	CASSLGQGATDTQYF
TRBV19	-	TRBJ1-1	-	TGTGCCAGTAGTATAGGCGGGGGCGCCACTGAAGCTTTCTTT	CASSIGGGATEAFF
TRBV11-2	-	TRBJ2-1	TRBD1	TGTGCCAGCAGCTTAGATGGGACAGTATACAATGAGCAGTTCTTC	CASSLDGTVYNEQFF
TRBV6-4	-	TRBJ1-4	-	TGTGCCAGCAGTGACAGGGAGGGTGAAAAACTGTTTTTT	CASSDREGEKLFF
TRBV30	-	TRBJ1-2	TRBD1	TGTGCCTGGAGTTTAGGACAGGGGGTCGGCTACACCTTC	CAWSLGQGVGYTF
TRBV7-6	once	TRBJ2-5	-	TGTGCCAGCAGCGCGGGCTCGGCGCGGCGGGCCCAAGAGACCCAGTACTTC	CASSAGSARRAQETQYF
TRBV7-2	-	TRBJ1-1	-	TGTGCCAGCAGCTTTAAGAGAGACACTGAAGCTTTCTTT	CASSFKRDTEAFF
TRBV30	-	TRBJ2-5	TRBD1	TGTGCCTGGATGAGGGCAGGGGGTTGGCAAGAGACCCAGTACTTC	CAWMRAGGWQETQYF
TRBV2	few	TRBJ1-1	TRBD1	TGTGCCAGCATGTGGGACAGCACTGAAGCTTTCTTT	CASMWDSTEAFF
TRBV28	once	TRBJ1-6	TRBD1	TGTGCCAGCAGGCCAGGACAGGGGTGGCCACCCCTCCACTTT	CASRPGQGWPPLHF
TRBV19	-	TRBJ1-5	TRBD1	TGTGCCAGTAGTCAGGCCGGGACAGTAGGTCAGCCCCAGCATTTT	CASSQAGTVGQPQHF
TRBV4-2	-	TRBJ2-5	TRBD2	TGTGCCAGCAGCCAAGAGTCAGCGGGGGGGGGAGAGACCCAGTACTTC	CASSQESAGGGETQYF
TRBV5-1	-	TRBJ1-2	TRBD1	TGCGCCAGCAGCTTGTACCAGGGGGTCTACGGCTACACCTTC	CASSLYQGVYGYTF
TRBV19	once	TRBJ2-2	TRBD2	TGTGCCAGTAGTATAAGGCGGACTAGCGGGGCTGATACCGGGGAGCTGTTTTTT	CASSIRRTSGADTGELFF
TRBV6-1	-	TRBJ1-1	-	TGTGCCAGCAGTGAATCGGGACTACCTGAAGCTTTCTTT	CASSESGLPEAFF
TRBV6-2/TRBV6-3	once	TRBJ1-2	TRBD1	TGTGCCAGCAGTAACCCAGGGGGCGCTGTTGGCTACACCTTC	CASSNPGGAVGYTF
TRBV27	once	TRBJ1-2	TRBD1	TGTGCCAGCAAGAGTCCGAGACAGGGGAACGGCTATGGCTACACCTTC	CASKSPRQGNGYGYTF
TRBV29-1	-	TRBJ2-2	-	TGCAGCGTTGTTACGGACACCGGGGAGCTGTTTTTT	CSVVTDTGELFF
TRBV10-2	once	TRBJ1-2	-	TGCGCCAGCAGTGATTCGGGTGGTGGCTACACCTTC	CASSDSGGGYTF
TRBV7-8	-	TRBJ2-1	TRBD2	TGTGCCAGCAGCTCAAGCGGGGGGGAGAACAATGAGCAGTTCTTC	CASSSSGGENNEQFF
TRBV29-1	-	TRBJ2-3	-	TGCAGCGTTGGGGGCGCAGGCCGCACAGATACGCAGTATTTT	CSVGGAGRTDTQYF
TRBV18	-	TRBJ2-4	TRBD1	TGTGCCAGCTCACCACAGCAGGGGGCCGAAAACATTCAGTACTTC	CASSPQQGAENIQYF
TRBV18	-	TRBJ2-1	-	TGTGCCAGCTCACAGGGGGTATACAATGAGCAGTTCTTC	CASSQGVYNEQFF
TRBV27	-	TRBJ1-1	-	TGTGCCAGCAGTTTGTTCAGGGGTACTGAAGCTTTCTTT	CASSLFRGTEAFF
TRBV11-2	-	TRBJ2-2	-	TGTGCCAGTCTCCGACTGATGACCGGGGAGCTGTTTTTT	CASLRLMTGELFF
TRBV6-5	-	TRBJ1-2	TRBD1	TGTGCCAGCAGTTACACAGGGGGCCCTATCTATGGCTACACCTTC	CASSYTGGPIYGYTF
TRBV10-1	-	TRBJ1-5	TRBD1	TGCGCCAGCAGTGAGTTAGGGCTTGAGACAGGGGCGGAAAGCAATCAGCCCCAGCATTTT	CASSELGLETGAESNQPQHF
TRBV4-2	-	TRBJ2-2	TRBD2	TGTGCCAGCAGCAGCGGGACTCAGAACACCGGGGAGCTGTTTTTT	CASSSGTQNTGELFF
TRBV2	-	TRBJ1-1	TRBD1	TGTGCCAGCAGTGAACGACAGGGGTCGGAAGCTTTCTTT	CASSERQGSEAFF
TRBV11-3	-	TRBJ2-3	TRBD1	TGTGCCAGCAGCTCCAGGGGGCGAACAGATACGCAGTATTTT	CASSSRGRTDTQYF
TRBV12-2	-	TRBJ2-5	-	TGTGCAAGTCGCACTGGGCCGGGACTAGCGGATCAAGAGACCCAGTACTTC	CASRTGPGLADQETQYF
TRBV25-1	-	TRBJ1-3	-	TGTGCCAGCAGTGACAGCGTACTATCTGGAAACACCATATATTTT	CASSDSVLSGNTIYF
TRBV4-1	few	TRBJ2-5	TRBD2	TGCGCCAGCAGCCAGATACTAGCGGGGGGGCCAGAGACCCAGTACTTC	CASSQILAGGPETQYF
TRBV29-1	-	TRBJ1-1	TRBD1	TGCAGCGTTGAAAGAGGAACAGGGGGAGTGACTGAAGCTTTCTTT	CSVERGTGGVTEAFF
TRBV30	-	TRBJ2-7	-	TGTGCCTGGAGTGGGAGGTCCTACGAGCAGTACTTC	CAWSGRSYEQYF
TRBV19	-	TRBJ1-1	TRBD1	TGTGCCAGTAGTAAAGGGACAGGGGGGCCCACTGAAGCTTTCTTT	CASSKGTGGPTEAFF
TRBV9	-	TRBJ2-3	-	TGTGCCAGCAGCGCCATAGGGGGTCAAAGCACAGATACGCAGTATTTT	CASSAIGGQSTDTQYF
TRBV24-1	-	TRBJ2-3	-	TGTGCCTCCGAGGGCCCTTACACAGATACGCAGTATTTT	CASEGPYTDTQYF
TRBV3-1/TRBV3-2	-	TRBJ1-3	TRBD1	TGTGCCAGCAGCACCGACAGGGAGAGTACCATATATTTT	CASSTDRESTIYF
TRBV18	-	TRBJ1-5	-	TGTGCCAGCTCCCCTTTCTCACAGGAATTCCTCGATCAGCCCCAGCATTTT	CASSPFSQEFLDQPQHF
TRBV7-2	-	TRBJ2-7	TRBD2	TGTGCCAGCAGCTCCCGAACGGGGACTAGCCCGTACGAGCAGTACTTC	CASSSRTGTSPYEQYF
TRBV7-2	-	TRBJ1-2	-	TGTGCCAGCAGCACTCCACCGACAGGAAGCTATGGCTACACCTTC	CASSTPPTGSYGYTF
TRBV6-5	-	TRBJ2-5	TRBD2	TGTGCCAGCAGAGAGAGCGGGGGGGCGCAAGAGACCCAGTACTTC	CASRESGGAQETQYF
TRBV11-2	-	TRBJ2-3	TRBD2	TGTGCCAGCAGCTTAGTTGGGTTAGCGGGGCCTAGCACAGATACGCAGTATTTT	CASSLVGLAGPSTDTQYF
TRBV7-2	-	TRBJ2-2	TRBD1	TGTGCCAGCAGCGCCAGGACAGGGGCCGGGGAGCTGTTTTTT	CASSARTGAGELFF
TRBV28	-	TRBJ1-5	-	TGTGCCAGCAGTTCTGCGGGAGTGAATCAGCCCCAGCATTTT	CASSSAGVNQPQHF
TRBV30	-	TRBJ2-5	TRBD1	TGTGCCTGGAGTGCGCAACTCAGGGGGCCGGGGGAGACCCAGTACTTC	CAWSAQLRGPGETQYF
TRBV15	-	TRBJ1-4	-	TGTGCCACCGGGATAGGGGCGACTGACGAAAAACTGTTTTTT	CATGIGATDEKLFF
TRBV30	few	TRBJ1-2	-	TGTGCCTGGAGTGTACTAGAGGGCCGGACTAACTATGGCTACACCTTC	CAWSVLEGRTNYGYTF
TRBV27	-	TRBJ1-3	-	TGTGCCAGCAGAGCTGGTTCCTTCTCTGGAAACACCATATATTTT	CASRAGSFSGNTIYF
TRBV7-9	-	TRBJ1-2	-	TGTGCCAGCAGCTTAGGCAGGGGAGACTATGGCTACACCTTC	CASSLGRGDYGYTF
TRBV11-3	-	TRBJ1-1	-	TGTGCCAGCAGCCTGGCAGGAACCACTGAAGCTTTCTTT	CASSLAGTTEAFF
TRBV30	-	TRBJ1-2	-	TGTGCCTGGAGTGTAGCGGTTCCTGACTATGGCTACACCTTC	CAWSVAVPDYGYTF
TRBV4-2	-	TRBJ2-5	-	TGTGCCAGCAGCCAATCAACGGGGGACCAAGAGACCCAGTACTTC	CASSQSTGDQETQYF
TRBV27	-	TRBJ2-3	-	TGTGCCAGCAGTTTATTCACAGGGACAGATACGCAGTATTTT	CASSLFTGTDTQYF